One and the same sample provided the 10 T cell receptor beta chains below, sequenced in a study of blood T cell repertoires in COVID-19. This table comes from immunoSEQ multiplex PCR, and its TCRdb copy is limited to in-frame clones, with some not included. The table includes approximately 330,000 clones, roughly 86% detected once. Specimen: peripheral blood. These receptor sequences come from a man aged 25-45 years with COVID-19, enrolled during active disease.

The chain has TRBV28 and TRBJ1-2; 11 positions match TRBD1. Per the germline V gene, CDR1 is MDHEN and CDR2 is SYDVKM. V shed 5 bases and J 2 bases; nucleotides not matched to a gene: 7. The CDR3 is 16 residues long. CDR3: CASSPSGTGGNYGYTF. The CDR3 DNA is TGTGCCAGCAGTCCCAGTGGGACAGGGGGGAACTATGGCTACACCTTC.

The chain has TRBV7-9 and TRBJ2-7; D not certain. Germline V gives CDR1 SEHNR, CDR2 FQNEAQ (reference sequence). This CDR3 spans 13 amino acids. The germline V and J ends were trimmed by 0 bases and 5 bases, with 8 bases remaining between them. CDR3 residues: CASSLAYEHEQYF. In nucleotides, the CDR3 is TGTGCCAGCAGCTTAGCCTACGAACACGAGCAGTACTTC. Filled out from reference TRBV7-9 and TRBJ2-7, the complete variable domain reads DTGVSQNPRHKITKRGQNVTFRCDPISEHNRLYWYRQTLGQGPEFLTYFQNEAQLEKSRLLSDRFSAERPKGSFSTLEIQRTEQGDSAMYLCASSLAYEHEQYFGPGTRLTVT.

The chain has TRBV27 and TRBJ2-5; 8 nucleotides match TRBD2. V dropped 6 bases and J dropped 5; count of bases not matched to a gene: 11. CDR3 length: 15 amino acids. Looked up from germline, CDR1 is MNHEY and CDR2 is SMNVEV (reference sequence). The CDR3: CASSPRSGSVETQYF. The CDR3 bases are TGTGCCAGCAGCCCCCGGAGCGGGAGCGTGGAGACCCAGTACTTC.

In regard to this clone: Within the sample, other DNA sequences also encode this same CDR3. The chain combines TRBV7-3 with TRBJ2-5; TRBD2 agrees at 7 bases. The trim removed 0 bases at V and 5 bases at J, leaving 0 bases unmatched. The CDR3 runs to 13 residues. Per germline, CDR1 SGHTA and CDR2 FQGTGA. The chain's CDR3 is CASSLTGGETQYF. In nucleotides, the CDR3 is TGTGCCAGCAGCTTAACCGGGGGGGAGACCCAGTACTTC. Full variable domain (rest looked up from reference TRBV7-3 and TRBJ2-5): GAGVSQTPSNKVTEKGKYVELRCDPISGHTALYWYRQSLGQGPEFLIYFQGTGAADDSGLPNDRFFAVRPEGSVSTLKIQRTERGDSAVYLCASSLTGGETQYFGPGTRLLVL.

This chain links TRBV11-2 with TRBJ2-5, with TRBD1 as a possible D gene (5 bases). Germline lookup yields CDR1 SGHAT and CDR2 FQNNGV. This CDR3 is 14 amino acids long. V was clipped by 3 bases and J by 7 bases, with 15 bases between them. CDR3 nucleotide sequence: TGTGCCAGCAGCTTCCAGGCCGACCAGGGGACCCAGTACTTC. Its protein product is CASSFQADQGTQYF.

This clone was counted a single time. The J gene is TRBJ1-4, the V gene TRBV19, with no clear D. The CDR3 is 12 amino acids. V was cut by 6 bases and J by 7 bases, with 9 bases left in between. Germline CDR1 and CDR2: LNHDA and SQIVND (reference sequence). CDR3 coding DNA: TGTGCCAGTAGCCATTCGGGTGAAAAACTGTTTTTT. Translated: CASSHSGEKLFF.

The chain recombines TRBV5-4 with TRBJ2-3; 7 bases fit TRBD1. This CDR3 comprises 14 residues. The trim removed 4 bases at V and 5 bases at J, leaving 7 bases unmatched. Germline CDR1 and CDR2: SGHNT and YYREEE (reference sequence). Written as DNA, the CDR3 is TGTGCCAGCAGCGCACGAGGGGGCATAGATACGCAGTATTTT. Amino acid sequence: CASSARGGIDTQYF.

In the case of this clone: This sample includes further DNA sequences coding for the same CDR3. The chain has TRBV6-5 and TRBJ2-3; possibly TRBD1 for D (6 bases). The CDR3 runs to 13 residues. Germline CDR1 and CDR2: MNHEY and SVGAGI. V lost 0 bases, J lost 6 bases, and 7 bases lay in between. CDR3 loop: CASSYSRGDTQYF. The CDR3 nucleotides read TGTGCCAGCAGTTACTCGAGGGGGGATACGCAGTATTTT.

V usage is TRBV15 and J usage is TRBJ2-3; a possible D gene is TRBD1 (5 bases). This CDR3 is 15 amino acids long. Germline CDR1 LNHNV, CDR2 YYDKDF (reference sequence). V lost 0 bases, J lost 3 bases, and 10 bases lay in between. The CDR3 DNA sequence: TGTGCCACCAGCAGAGACAGGGTCCTTACAGATACGCAGTATTTT. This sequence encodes CATSRDRVLTDTQYF.

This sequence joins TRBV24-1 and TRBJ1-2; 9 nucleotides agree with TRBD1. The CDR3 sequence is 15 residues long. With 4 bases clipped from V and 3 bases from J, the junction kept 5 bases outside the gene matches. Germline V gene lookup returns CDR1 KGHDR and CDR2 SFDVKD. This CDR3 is CATSDPDRGDYGYTF. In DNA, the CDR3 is TGTGCCACCAGTGACCCCGACAGGGGGGACTATGGCTACACCTTC.